The 12 T cell receptor beta chains presented below share a single source sample, sequenced in a study of a mutant IDH1 vaccine in newly diagnosed glioma. Some clones are missing from TCRdb's copy, which holds only in-frame ones; the method was immunoSEQ multiplex PCR. The repertoire holds tens of thousands of clones, 60% to 85% seen once, with 9% to 15% in the top ten. Time point of the sample: week 35, safety follow-up. Topical imiquimod accompanied each vaccine dose, which consisted of 300 ug of mutant IDH1 20-mer peptide. Antigen specificity for these receptors is unknown. The sample here was PBMCs, taken from a glioma patient whose treatment included an IDH1 peptide vaccine. The origin of the receptors is a man in his forties with glioma.

The chain carries TRBV6-1 and TRBJ2-7; 7 bases are a match to TRBD1. The CDR3 length is 13 residues. Trimming removed 6 bases from V and 3 bases from J; junction bases left unmatched: 5. Germline V lookup: CDR1 MNHNS, CDR2 SASEGT. In DNA form, the CDR3 reads TGTGCCAGCAGGCCGGGACAGCTCTACGAGCAGTACGTC. This sequence encodes CASRPGQLYEQYV.

Only a few counts were recorded for this clone. V gene TRBV5-1 combines with J gene TRBJ1-1; 8 bases line up with TRBD1. The V segment lost 2 bases and the J segment 1 base; nucleotides outside the gene matches: 4. CDR3 size: 15 residues. Per germline, CDR1 SGHRS and CDR2 YFSETQ. CDR3 DNA sequence: TGCGCCAGCAGCTTCTCAGGGGGCGAGAACACTGAAGCTTTCTTT. Protein product: CASSFSGGENTEAFF.

J is TRBJ2-3 and V is TRBV7-9; 11 bases are a match to TRBD2. The germline CDR1 and CDR2 sequences are SEHNR and FQNEAQ (reference sequence). The CDR3 runs 16 residues. Trimming removed 5 bases from V and 6 bases from J; junction bases left unmatched: 10. Written as DNA, the CDR3 is TGTGCCAGCAGCCCACTCCTAGCGGGAGGCCGCGATACGCAGTATTTT. Encoded protein: CASSPLLAGGRDTQYF. Full variable domain (remainder filled in from reference TRBV7-9 and TRBJ2-3): DTGVSQNPRHKITKRGQNVTFRCDPISEHNRLYWYRQTLGQGPEFLTYFQNEAQLEKSRLLSDRFSAERPKGSFSTLEIQRTEQGDSAMYLCASSPLLAGGRDTQYFGPGTRLTVL.

This clone was seen only once. The J gene is TRBJ2-3, the V gene TRBV11-2; the D gene is possibly TRBD2 (6 bases). The CDR3 is 15 residues long. V lost 0 bases to trimming and J lost 5 bases, with 12 bases between them. Per the germline V gene, CDR1 is SGHAT and CDR2 is FQNNGV. CDR3 bases: TGTGCCAGCAGCTTAGAGGGCAGGAGGGGAGATACGCAGTATTTT. This sequence encodes CASSLEGRRGDTQYF.

The V gene is TRBV6-6, the J gene TRBJ2-6; no clear D gene. From germline, CDR1 is MNHNY and CDR2 SVGAGI (reference sequence). This CDR3 spans 15 amino acids. The germline V and J ends were trimmed by 5 bases and 0 bases, with 8 bases remaining between them. The chain's CDR3 is CASSVQSSGANVLTF. In nucleotides, the CDR3 is TGTGCCAGCAGTGTCCAGAGCTCTGGGGCCAACGTCCTGACTTTC.

With respect to this clone: An end of the junction does not agree with germline; a read error may underlie this. At the DNA level, this CDR3 is encoded by other sequences in the same sample as well. The chain combines TRBV29-1 with TRBJ2-7, with 14 bases aligning to TRBD2. Germline V CDR1 and CDR2: SQVTM, ANQGSEA. The CDR3 runs to 16 residues. CDR3 coding DNA: TGCAGCGTGACCGGGACTAGCGGGAGAGGGGTCGACGAGCAATACTTC. Translated: CSVTGTSGRGVDEQYF.

The V and J genes are TRBV5-1 and TRBJ2-2; D gene uncertain. The CDR3 consists of 14 residues. CDR1 is SGHRS and CDR2 is YFSETQ in the germline V gene. V was clipped by 4 bases and J by 1 base, with 8 bases between them. CDR3 nucleotide sequence: TGCGCCAGCAGCCGCTTAGAGAACACCGGGGAGCTGTTTTTT. It translates to CASSRLENTGELFF.

V and J are TRBV9 and TRBJ1-2; TRBD1 is a possible D gene (5 bases). Trimming pared 6 bases from V and 7 bases from J, leaving 16 bases between. Germline V gives CDR1 SGDLS, CDR2 YYNGEE. The CDR3 loop spans 13 amino acids. CDR3 sequence (DNA): TGTGCCAGCACCAAGGACGGGGGGTTTGGCTACACCTTC. Amino acids: CASTKDGGFGYTF.

This chain links TRBV4-1 with TRBJ2-7; TRBD1 or TRBD2 may be the D gene (5 bases each). From germline, CDR1 is MGHRA and CDR2 YSYEKL. The CDR3 spans 15 residues. Trimming took 3 bases from V and 7 from J, leaving 19 bases between them. Here the CDR3 DNA reads TGCGCCAGCAGCCAGGCAGGGACGGGGCTGGGGGAGCAGTACTTC. Translated, it gives CASSQAGTGLGEQYF.

This chain connects TRBV19 to TRBJ2-1; 10 bases map to TRBD2. Trimming removed 3 bases from V and 2 bases from J; junction bases left unmatched: 10. The CDR3 loop spans 18 amino acids. Germline loops: CDR1 LNHDA, CDR2 SQIVND (reference sequence). In DNA, the CDR3 is TGTGCCAGTAGTATTCGTCTAGCGGGAGTCGGACCCTACAATGAGCAGTTCTTC. Translation: CASSIRLAGVGPYNEQFF.

The chain employs TRBV18 and TRBJ2-3, with D perhaps matching TRBD2 (6 bases). Trimming left V 3 bases short and J 2 bases short, with 9 bases between. The CDR3 is 14 residues long. Germline CDR1 reads KGHSH; CDR2 reads LQKENI. As DNA, the CDR3 is TGTGCCAGCTCACCGGCGGGACTCACAGATACGCAGTATTTT. It specifies CASSPAGLTDTQYF.

This clone was detected only a few times. The chain combines TRBV9 with TRBJ2-6; no definite D call. CDR3 length equals 16 residues. V lost 6 bases to trimming and J lost 5 bases, with 18 bases between them. The germline V gene has CDR1 SGDLS and CDR2 YYNGEE. The CDR3 DNA reads TGTGCCAGCATATTCCTCAAACAAAGTCGGGCCAACGTCCTGACTTTC. Protein product: CASIFLKQSRANVLTF.